This T cell receptor (beta chain) originates from a study of early T cells in non-severe SARS-CoV-2 infection. About the study: The authors sequenced bulk RNA from unsorted whole blood, leaving chains unpaired. Whole-study results and caveats: The VDJdb matching leaned toward anti-spike CD8 responses and overlooked private and CD4 specificities.

This clonotype was observed a single time. Its antigen remains unidentified. The CDR3 consists of 14 residues. Germline V gene sequence: CDR1 SGHVS, CDR2 FQNEAQ. The ends were cut back, 4 bases at V and 2 bases at J, with 10 bases in the middle. The TCR library protocol attached unique molecular identifiers to the individual cDNA molecules. TCRdb processed the 5' RACE reads anew with MiXCR; each CDR3 protein has one entry. The sample has 100,000 or so distinct CDR3 sequences, around 14% seen once. The chain uses TRBV7-8 and TRBJ2-3; D uncertain. The TCR was taken from an adult who was a healthcare worker with PCR-confirmed SARS-CoV-2 infection or an uninfected control (not recorded which). The sample consisted of whole blood. This CDR3 is CASSWSIATDTQYF. For the CDR3, the DNA is TGTGCCAGCAGCTGGTCCATAGCCACAGATACGCAGTATTTT.